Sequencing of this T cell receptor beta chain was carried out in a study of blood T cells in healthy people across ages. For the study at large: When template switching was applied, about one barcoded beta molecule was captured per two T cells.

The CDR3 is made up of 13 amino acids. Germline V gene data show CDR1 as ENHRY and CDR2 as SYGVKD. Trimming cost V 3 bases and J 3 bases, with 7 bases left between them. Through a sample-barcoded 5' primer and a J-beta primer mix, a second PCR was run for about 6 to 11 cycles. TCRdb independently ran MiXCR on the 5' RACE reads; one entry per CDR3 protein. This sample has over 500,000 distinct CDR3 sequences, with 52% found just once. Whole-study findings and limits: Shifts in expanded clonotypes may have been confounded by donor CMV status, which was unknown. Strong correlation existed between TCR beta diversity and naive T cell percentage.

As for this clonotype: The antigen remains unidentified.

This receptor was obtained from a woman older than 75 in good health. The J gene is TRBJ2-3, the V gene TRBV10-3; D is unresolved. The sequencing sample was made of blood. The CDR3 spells CAISDLETDTQYF. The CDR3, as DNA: TGTGCCATCAGTGACCTCGAGACAGATACGCAGTATTTT.